This record looks at one T cell receptor beta chain sequence and its context. Its antigen is undetermined. The record originates from a study of CD8 T cells in Susac syndrome. Study at large: When blood was drawn, patients with Susac syndrome were on intravenous immunoglobulin alone, on corticosteroids, or therapy-naive.

Overall study results and limits: Clonal expansion was not observed in the Susac syndrome CD4+ T cell repertoires.

RNA totalling roughly 0.5 to 1 ug underwent reverse transcription with random hexamers. Across 54 Vbeta and 13 Jbeta, TCR beta CDR3 was amplified with immunoSEQ multiplex PCR. TCRdb redid the calling of the immunoSEQ multiplex PCR reads with MiXCR, one entry per CDR3 protein. The data contain 95,000 to 150,000 distinct CDR3 sequences, over 95% of them seen just once; the ten biggest clones take up roughly 0.14%. The TCR comes from a human donor with Susac syndrome. Sequenced input: CD4+ T cells from PBMCs.

CDR3 DNA: TGTGCCAGCTCACCAGGAAAGGCGCCCGGGGCCAACGTCCTGACTTTC. It yields the protein CASSPGKAPGANVLTF. The chain links TRBV18 to TRBJ2-6; D ambiguous. This CDR3 is 16 amino acids long. CDR1 is KGHSH and CDR2 is LQKENI in the germline V gene. V was pared by 2 bases and J by 4 bases, with 12 bases between.